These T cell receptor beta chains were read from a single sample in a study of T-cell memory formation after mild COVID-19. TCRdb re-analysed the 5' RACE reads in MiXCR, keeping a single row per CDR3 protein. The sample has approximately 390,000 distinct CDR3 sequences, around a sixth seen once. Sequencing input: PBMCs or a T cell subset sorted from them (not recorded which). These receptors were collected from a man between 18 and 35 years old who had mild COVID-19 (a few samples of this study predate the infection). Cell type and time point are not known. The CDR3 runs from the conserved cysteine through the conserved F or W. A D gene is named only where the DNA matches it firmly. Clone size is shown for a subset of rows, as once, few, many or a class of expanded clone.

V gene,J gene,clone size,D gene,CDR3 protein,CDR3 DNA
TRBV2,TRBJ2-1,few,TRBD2,CASHYHDASGEFF,TGTGCCAGCCACTACCACGATGCTAGCGGGGAGTTCTTC
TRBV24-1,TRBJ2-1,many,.,CATSDSLIRNEQFF,TGTGCCACCAGTGATTCCCTTATCCGCAATGAGCAGTTCTTC
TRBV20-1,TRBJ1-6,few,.,CSAYDRLNNSPLHF,TGCAGTGCTTACGACAGGCTAAATAATTCACCCCTCCACTTT
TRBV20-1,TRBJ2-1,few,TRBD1,CSARGRDRGRVEQFF,TGCAGTGCTAGAGGACGGGACAGGGGGCGCGTTGAGCAGTTCTTC
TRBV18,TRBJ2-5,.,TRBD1,CASSPPRTGAPHF,TGTGCCAGCTCACCACCCCGGACAGGGGCCCCCCACTTC
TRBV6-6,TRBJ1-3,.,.,CASSSPGFGDTIYF,TGTGCCAGCAGTTCCCCAGGTTTTGGAGACACCATATATTTT
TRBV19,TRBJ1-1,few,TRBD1,CASSMGGQGGTEAFF,TGTGCCAGTAGTATGGGCGGACAGGGGGGTACTGAAGCTTTCTTT
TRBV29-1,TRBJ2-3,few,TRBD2,CSVVFSGDATDTQYF,TGCAGCGTTGTTTTTAGCGGGGATGCCACAGATACGCAGTATTTT
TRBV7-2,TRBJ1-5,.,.,CASSLVQSSQPQHF,TGTGCCAGCAGCTTAGTTCAGAGTTCTCAGCCCCAGCATTTT
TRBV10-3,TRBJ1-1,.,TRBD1,CAIGTANTEAFF,TGTGCCATCGGGACAGCGAACACTGAAGCTTTCTTT
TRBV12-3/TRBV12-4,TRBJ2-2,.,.,CASSSDISNTGELFF,TGTGCCAGCAGCTCAGATATTTCGAACACCGGGGAGCTGTTTTTT
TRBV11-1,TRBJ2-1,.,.,CASSLARGLNYNEQFF,TGTGCCAGCAGCTTAGCCCGGGGGTTGAACTACAATGAGCAGTTCTTC
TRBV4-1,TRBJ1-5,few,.,CASSPIPNGNQPQHF,TGCGCCAGCAGCCCTATCCCCAACGGTAATCAGCCCCAGCATTTT
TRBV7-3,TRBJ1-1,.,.,CASSLWPANTEAFF,TGTGCCAGCAGCTTATGGCCAGCGAACACTGAAGCTTTCTTT
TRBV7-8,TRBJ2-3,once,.,CASSFPGPEDTQYF,TGTGCCAGCAGCTTTCCCGGCCCGGAAGATACGCAGTATTTT
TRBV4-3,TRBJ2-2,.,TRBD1,CASGTGASTGELFF,TGCGCCAGCGGGACAGGGGCGAGCACCGGGGAGCTGTTTTTT
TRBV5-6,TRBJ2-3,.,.,CASSSGLTSTDTQYF,TGTGCCAGCAGCTCCGGACTAACTAGCACAGATACGCAGTATTTT
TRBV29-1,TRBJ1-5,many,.,CSVGAVNQPQHF,TGCAGCGTTGGGGCAGTCAATCAGCCCCAGCATTTT
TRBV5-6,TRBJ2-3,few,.,CASSLVGSGTQYF,TGTGCCAGCAGCTTGGTGGGCAGCGGGACGCAGTATTTT
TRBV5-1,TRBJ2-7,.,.,CASSPRPPSYEQYF,TGCGCCAGCAGCCCCCGGCCCCCATCCTACGAGCAGTACTTC
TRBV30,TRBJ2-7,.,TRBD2,CACNGLAGYEQYF,TGTGCCTGTAACGGACTAGCGGGCTACGAGCAGTACTTC
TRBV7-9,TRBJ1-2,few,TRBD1,CASSRVKGQSTPGGYTF,TGTGCCAGCAGCCGAGTTAAGGGACAGAGTACTCCCGGAGGCTACACCTTC
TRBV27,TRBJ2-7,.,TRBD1,CASSLDLGQGSEQYF,TGTGCCAGCAGTTTGGACCTCGGACAGGGAAGCGAGCAGTACTTC
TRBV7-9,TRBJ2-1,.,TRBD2,CASSLVRAGTEQFF,TGTGCCAGCAGCTTAGTCAGAGCGGGGACTGAGCAGTTCTTC
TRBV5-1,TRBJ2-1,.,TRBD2,CASRRTSGANEQFF,TGCGCCAGCAGAAGGACTAGCGGGGCCAATGAGCAGTTCTTC
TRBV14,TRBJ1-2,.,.,CASSQEAAANYGYTF,TGTGCCAGCAGCCAAGAGGCCGCCGCCAACTATGGCTACACCTTC
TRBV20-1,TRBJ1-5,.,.,CSASSEPGDQPQHF,TGCAGTGCTAGTTCCGAGCCAGGGGACCAGCCCCAGCATTTT
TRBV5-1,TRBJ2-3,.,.,CASSLLGVSTDTQYF,TGCGCCAGCAGCTTGTTAGGGGTTAGCACAGATACGCAGTATTTT
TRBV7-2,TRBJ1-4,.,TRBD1,CASSLDPGQGAEKLFF,TGTGCCAGCAGCTTAGACCCGGGACAGGGGGCGGAAAAACTGTTTTTT
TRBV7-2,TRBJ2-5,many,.,CASGGYQETQYF,TGTGCCAGCGGGGGGTACCAAGAGACCCAGTACTTC
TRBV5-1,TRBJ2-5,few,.,CASSSARRTGETQYF,TGCGCCAGCAGCTCGGCTCGACGGACCGGGGAGACCCAGTACTTC
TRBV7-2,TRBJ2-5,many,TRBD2,CASSAVGGVSQETQYF,TGTGCCAGCAGCGCCGTGGGAGGGGTTAGCCAAGAGACCCAGTACTTC
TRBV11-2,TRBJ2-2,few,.,CASSFRGAPGELFF,TGTGCCAGCAGCTTCCGCGGGGCACCCGGGGAGCTGTTTTTT